The following is a TCR beta chain sequence with its context. The CDR3 totals 16 residues. J was trimmed by 2 bases and V by 6 bases; bases with no gene match: 8. CDR1 PRHDT and CDR2 FYEKMQ come from the germline V gene (reference sequence). Certain patients were not enrolled. These were patients with other autoimmune diseases, uncontrolled infections, pregnancy or lactation. The data were obtained in a study of Graves' ophthalmopathy and Graves' hyperthyroidism. Amplification from RNA transcripts yielded the TCR beta CDR3 regions. RT-PCR in the first round used HTBI primers; a second-round multiplex PCR followed. TCRdb re-derived calls from the multiplex PCR reads in MiXCR, one entry per CDR3 protein. The table records approximately 540,000 distinct CDR3 sequences, under 45% of them present only once.

Source material: peripheral blood or thyroid tissue (not recorded which). This chain links TRBV13 with TRBJ2-7; 12 nucleotides line up with TRBD2. The TCR sequence derives from an adult man with Graves' hyperthyroidism. The CDR3 sequence is CASSLRTSGAAYEQYF. The DNA of the CDR3 is TGTGCCAGCAGTCTAAGGACTAGCGGGGCTGCCTACGAGCAGTACTTC.